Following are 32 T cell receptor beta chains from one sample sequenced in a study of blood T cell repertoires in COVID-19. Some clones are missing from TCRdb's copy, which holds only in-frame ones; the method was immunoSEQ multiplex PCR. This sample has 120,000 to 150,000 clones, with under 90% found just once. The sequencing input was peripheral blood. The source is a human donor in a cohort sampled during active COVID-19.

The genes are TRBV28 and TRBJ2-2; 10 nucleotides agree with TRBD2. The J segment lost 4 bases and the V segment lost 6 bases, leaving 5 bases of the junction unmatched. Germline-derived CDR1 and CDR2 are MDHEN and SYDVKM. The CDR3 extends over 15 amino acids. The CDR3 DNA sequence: TGTGCCAGCAGCCAGCGGGGGGGATCCACCGGGGAGCTGTTTTTT. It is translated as CASSQRGGSTGELFF.

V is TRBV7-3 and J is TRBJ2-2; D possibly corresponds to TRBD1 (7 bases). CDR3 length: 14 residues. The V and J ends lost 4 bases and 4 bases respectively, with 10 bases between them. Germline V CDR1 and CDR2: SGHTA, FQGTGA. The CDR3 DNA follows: TGTGCCAGCAGCTCAGGGGGGATCACCGGGGAGCTGTTTTTT. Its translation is CASSSGGITGELFF.

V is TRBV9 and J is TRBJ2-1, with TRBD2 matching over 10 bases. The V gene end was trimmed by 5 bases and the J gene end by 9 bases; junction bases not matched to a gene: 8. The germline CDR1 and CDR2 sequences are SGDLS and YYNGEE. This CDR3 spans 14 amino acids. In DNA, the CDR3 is TGTGCCAGCAGAACTAGCGGGGAAACTTCTGAGCAGTTCTTC. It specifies CASRTSGETSEQFF.

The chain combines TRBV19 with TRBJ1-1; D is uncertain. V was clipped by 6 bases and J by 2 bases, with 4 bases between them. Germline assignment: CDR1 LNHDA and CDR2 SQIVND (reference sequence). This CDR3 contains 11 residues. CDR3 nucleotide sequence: TGTGCCAGTAGCCTCAACACTGAAGCTTTCTTT. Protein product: CASSLNTEAFF.

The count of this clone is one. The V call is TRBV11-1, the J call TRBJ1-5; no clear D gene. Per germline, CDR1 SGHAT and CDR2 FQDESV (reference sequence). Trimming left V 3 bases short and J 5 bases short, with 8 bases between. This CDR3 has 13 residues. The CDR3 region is CASSFEAHQPQHF. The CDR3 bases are TGTGCCAGCAGCTTCGAAGCGCATCAGCCCCAGCATTTT.

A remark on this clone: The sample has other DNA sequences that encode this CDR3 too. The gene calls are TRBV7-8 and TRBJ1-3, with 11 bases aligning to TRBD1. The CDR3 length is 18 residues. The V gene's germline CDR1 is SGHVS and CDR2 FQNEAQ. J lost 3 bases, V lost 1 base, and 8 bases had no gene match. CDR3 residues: CASSLVGGGTGGGNTIYF. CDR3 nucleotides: TGTGCCAGCAGCTTAGTTGGGGGTGGGACAGGGGGTGGAAACACCATATATTTT.

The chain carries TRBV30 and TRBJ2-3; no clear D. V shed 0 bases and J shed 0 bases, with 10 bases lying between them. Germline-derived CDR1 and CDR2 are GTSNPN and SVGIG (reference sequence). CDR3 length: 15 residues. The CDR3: CAWSVFDSSTDTQYF. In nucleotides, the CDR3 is TGTGCCTGGAGTGTATTCGACTCAAGCACAGATACGCAGTATTTT.

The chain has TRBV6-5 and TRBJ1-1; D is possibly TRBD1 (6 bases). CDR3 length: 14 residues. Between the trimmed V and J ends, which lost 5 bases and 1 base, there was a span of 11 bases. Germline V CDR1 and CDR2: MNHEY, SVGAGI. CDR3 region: CASSTTGWNTEAFF. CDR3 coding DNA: TGTGCCAGCAGTACCACAGGGTGGAACACTGAAGCTTTCTTT.

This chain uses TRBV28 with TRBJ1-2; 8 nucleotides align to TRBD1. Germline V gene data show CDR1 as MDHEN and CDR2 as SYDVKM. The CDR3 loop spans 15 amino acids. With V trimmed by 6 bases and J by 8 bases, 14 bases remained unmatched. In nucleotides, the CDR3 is TGTGCCAGCAGCCCGGTTGGGGCAGGGGGCGTGGGCTACACCTTC. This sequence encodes CASSPVGAGGVGYTF.

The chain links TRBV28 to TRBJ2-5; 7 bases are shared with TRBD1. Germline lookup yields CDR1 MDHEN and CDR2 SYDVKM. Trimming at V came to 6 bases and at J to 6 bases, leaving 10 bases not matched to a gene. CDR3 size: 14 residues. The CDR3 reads CASRPPGQWQTQYF. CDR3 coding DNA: TGTGCCAGCAGACCTCCGGGACAGTGGCAGACCCAGTACTTC.

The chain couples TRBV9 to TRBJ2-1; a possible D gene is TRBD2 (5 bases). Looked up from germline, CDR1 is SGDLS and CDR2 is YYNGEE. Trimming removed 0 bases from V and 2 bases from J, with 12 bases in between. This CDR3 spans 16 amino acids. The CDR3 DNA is TGTGCCAGCAGCGTAGTGGCGGGTCAGACCTACAATGAGCAGTTCTTC. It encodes CASSVVAGQTYNEQFF.

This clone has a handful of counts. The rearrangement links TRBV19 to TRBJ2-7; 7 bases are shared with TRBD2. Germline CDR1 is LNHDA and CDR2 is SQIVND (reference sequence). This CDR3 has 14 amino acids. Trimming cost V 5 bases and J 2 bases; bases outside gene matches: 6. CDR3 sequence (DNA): TGTGCCAGTAGTGGCCAGCGGGGAGCCTACGAGCAGTACTTC. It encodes CASSGQRGAYEQYF.

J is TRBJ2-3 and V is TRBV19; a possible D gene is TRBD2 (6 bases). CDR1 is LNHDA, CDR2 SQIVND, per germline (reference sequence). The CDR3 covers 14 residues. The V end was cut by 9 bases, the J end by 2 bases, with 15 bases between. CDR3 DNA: TGTGCCAGCTCCGACGGGGGACTCACAGATACGCAGTATTTT. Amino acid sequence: CASSDGGLTDTQYF.

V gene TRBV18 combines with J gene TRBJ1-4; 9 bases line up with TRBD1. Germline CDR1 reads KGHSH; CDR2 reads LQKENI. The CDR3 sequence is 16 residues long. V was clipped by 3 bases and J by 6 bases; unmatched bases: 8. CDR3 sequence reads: CASSPTAGTGYEKLFF. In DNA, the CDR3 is TGTGCCAGCTCACCTACCGCCGGGACAGGGTATGAAAAACTGTTTTTT.

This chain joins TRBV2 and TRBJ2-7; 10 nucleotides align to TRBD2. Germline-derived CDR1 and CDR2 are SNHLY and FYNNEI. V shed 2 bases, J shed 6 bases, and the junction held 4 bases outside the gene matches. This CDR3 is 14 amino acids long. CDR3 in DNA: TGTGCCAGCAGTGAACTAGCGGGGGCGCTCGAGCAGTACTTC. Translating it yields CASSELAGALEQYF. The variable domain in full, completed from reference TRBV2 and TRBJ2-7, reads EPEVTQTPSHQVTQMGQEVILRCVPISNHLYFYWYRQILGQKVEFLVSFYNNEISEKSEIFDDQFSVERPDGSNFTLKIRSTKLEDSAMYFCASSELAGALEQYFGPGTRLTVT.

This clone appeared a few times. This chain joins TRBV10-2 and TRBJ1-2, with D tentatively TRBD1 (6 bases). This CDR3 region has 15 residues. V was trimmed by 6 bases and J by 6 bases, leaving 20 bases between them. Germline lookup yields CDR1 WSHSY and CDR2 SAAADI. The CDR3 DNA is TGCGCCAGCAGCAACAGGGCAGGTGATCCTAATGGCTACACCTTC. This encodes CASSNRAGDPNGYTF.

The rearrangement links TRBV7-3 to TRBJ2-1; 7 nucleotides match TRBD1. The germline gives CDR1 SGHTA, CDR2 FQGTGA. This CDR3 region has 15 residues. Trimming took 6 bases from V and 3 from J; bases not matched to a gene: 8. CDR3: CASRRTGQSYNEQFF. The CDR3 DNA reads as TGTGCCAGCAGACGGACGGGACAGAGCTACAATGAGCAGTTCTTC.

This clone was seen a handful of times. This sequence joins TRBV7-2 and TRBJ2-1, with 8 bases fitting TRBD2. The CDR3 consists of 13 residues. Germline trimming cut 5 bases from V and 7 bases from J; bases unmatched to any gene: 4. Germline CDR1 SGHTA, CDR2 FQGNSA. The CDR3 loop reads CASSLGTRNEQFF. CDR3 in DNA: TGTGCCAGCAGCCTAGGGACTAGAAATGAGCAGTTCTTC.

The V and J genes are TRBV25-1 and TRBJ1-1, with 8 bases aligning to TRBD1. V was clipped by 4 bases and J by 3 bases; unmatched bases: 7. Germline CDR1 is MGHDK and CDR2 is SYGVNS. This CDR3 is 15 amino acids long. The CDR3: CASSGTGLDYTEAFF. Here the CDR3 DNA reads TGTGCCAGCAGTGGGACAGGGTTGGATTACACTGAAGCTTTCTTT.

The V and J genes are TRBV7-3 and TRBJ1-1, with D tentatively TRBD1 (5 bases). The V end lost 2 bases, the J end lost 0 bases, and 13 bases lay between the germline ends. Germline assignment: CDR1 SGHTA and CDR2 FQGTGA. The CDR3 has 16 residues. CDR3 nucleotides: TGTGCCAGCAGCTTAGCAGGGTTCGGAATGAACACTGAAGCTTTCTTT. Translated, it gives CASSLAGFGMNTEAFF.

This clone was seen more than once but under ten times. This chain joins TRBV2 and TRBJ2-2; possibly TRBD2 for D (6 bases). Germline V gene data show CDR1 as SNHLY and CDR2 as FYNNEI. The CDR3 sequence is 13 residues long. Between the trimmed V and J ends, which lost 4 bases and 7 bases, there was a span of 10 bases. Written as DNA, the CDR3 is TGTGCCAGCAGTGGGGCGCGGGACGGGGAGCTGTTTTTT. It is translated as CASSGARDGELFF.

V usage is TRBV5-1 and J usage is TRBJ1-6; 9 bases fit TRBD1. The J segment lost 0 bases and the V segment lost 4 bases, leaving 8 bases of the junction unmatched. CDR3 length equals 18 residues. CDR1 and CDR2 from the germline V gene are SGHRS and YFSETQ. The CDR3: CASSRDGQGSSYNSPLHF. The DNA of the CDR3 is TGCGCCAGCAGCCGGGACGGACAGGGGAGCTCCTATAATTCACCCCTCCACTTT.

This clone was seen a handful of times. CDR3 amino acids: CASSWRTGNTEAFF. The CDR3 DNA reads as TGTGCCAGCAGCTGGCGGACAGGGAACACTGAAGCTTTCTTT. The chain couples TRBV5-6 to TRBJ1-1, with 7 bases fitting TRBD1. Germline V gene data show CDR1 as SGHDT and CDR2 as YYEEEE. The CDR3 consists of 14 residues. V trimming: 3 bases; J trimming: 1 base; junction bases outside the gene matches: 3.

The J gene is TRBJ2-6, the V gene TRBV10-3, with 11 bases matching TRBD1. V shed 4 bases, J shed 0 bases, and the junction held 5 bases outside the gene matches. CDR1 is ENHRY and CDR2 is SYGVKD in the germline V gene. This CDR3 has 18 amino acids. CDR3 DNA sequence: TGTGCCATCAGTGTAACCGGGACAGGGGGCTCTGGGGCCAACGTCCTGACTTTC. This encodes CAISVTGTGGSGANVLTF.

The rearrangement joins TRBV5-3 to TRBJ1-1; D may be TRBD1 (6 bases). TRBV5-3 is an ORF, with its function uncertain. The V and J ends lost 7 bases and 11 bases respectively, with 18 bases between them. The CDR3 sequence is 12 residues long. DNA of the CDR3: TGTGCCAGACCAGGGGCGCAATGGGGGGCTTTCTTT. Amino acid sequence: CARPGAQWGAFF.

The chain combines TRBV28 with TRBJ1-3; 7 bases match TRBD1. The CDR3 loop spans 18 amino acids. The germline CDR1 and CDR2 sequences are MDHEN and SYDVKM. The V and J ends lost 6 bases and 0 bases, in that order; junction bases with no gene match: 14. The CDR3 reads CASSPLPTGAYSGNTIYF. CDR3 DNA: TGTGCCAGCAGCCCTTTACCCACAGGGGCCTACTCTGGAAACACCATATATTTT.

In DNA, the CDR3 is TGTGCCAGCAGCACCAGGGACAGGGGTGGAACCGGGGAGCTGTTTTTT. Translated: CASSTRDRGGTGELFF. This chain connects TRBV6-2 or TRBV6-3 to TRBJ2-2; 10 bases agree with TRBD1. The CDR3 length is 16 residues. Germline V gives CDR1 MNHEY, CDR2 SVGEGT. The V and J ends lost 6 bases and 5 bases, in that order; junction bases with no gene match: 9.

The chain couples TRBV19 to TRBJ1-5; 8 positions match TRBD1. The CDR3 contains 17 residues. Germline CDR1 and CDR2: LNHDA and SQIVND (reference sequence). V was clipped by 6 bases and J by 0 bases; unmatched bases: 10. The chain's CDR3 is CASRPGTGGYSNQPQHF. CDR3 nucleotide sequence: TGTGCCAGTAGACCCGGGACAGGTGGTTATAGCAATCAGCCCCAGCATTTT.

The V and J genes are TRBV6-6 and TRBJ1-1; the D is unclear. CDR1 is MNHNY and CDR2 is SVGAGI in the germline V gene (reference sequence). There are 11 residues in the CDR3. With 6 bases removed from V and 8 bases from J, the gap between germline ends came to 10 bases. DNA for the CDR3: TGTGCCAGCAGCCCGAGGGAAGAAGCTTTCTTT. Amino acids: CASSPREEAFF.

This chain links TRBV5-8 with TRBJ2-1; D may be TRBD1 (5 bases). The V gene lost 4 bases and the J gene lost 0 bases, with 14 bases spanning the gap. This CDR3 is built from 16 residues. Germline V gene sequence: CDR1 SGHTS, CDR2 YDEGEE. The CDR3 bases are TGTGCCAGCAGCACAAGGGGCTCGACCTCCTACAATGAGCAGTTCTTC. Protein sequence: CASSTRGSTSYNEQFF.

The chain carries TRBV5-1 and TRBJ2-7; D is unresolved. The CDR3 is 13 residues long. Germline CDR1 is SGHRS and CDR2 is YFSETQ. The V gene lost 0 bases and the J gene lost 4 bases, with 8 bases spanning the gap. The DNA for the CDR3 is TGCGCCAGCAGCTTGGTCCCAGGTTACGAGCAGTACTTC. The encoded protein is CASSLVPGYEQYF.

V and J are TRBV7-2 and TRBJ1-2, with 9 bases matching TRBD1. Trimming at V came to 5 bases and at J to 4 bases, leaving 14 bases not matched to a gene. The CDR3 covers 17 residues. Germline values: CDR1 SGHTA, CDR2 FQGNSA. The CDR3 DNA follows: TGTGCCAGCAGCCTCACAGGGGGCTGGGAGGGACTCTATGGCTACACCTTC. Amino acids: CASSLTGGWEGLYGYTF.